The clone carrying this TCR beta chain was recorded at least ten times. This specimen comes from a study of identical twins. Trimming shortened V by 2 bases and J by 3 bases, and 11 bases separated the two germline ends. There are 14 residues in the CDR3. Germline CDR1 LGHNA, CDR2 YNFKEQ. From the 5' RACE reads, TCRdb called clonotypes with MiXCR, one entry per CDR3 protein. The sample holds 570,000 or so distinct CDR3 sequences, just under 10% seen once. Separately, the same data were catalogued under a study of yellow fever vaccine responses in identical twins.

The sequence came from a woman aged 18 to 35 in good health. The chain combines TRBV4-2 with TRBJ2-7; tentatively, D is TRBD1 (6 bases). The sequenced sample was PBMCs. The CDR3, as DNA: TGTGCCAGCAGCCAACGGACAGATAACTACGAGCAGTACTTC. It specifies CASSQRTDNYEQYF.